The 21 T cell receptor beta chains given below trace back to one sample, sequenced in a study of metastatic and nonmetastatic thyroid tumors. From the PCR reads, TCRdb re-called clones with MiXCR. This sample yields tens of thousands of clones, of which over 15% are seen a single time; 9.5% to 15% belongs to the top ten. Thyroid surgery took place with no prior treatment in any patient. The material sequenced was blood. The receptors stem from a male donor with papillary thyroid cancer or a benign thyroid nodule (not recorded which). Some clones in this sample may be carry-over from other donors' samples.

Relative to its sample, this clone is medium-sized. This sequence joins TRBV27 and TRBJ2-3, with a tentative D call TRBD1 (6 bases). Looked up from germline, CDR1 is MNHEY and CDR2 is SMNVEV (reference sequence). Trimming removed 5 bases at V and 2 bases at J, with 17 bases between. The CDR3 totals 16 residues. This CDR3 is CASSLRPGQNTDTQYF. CDR3 in DNA: TGTGCCAGCAGTCTTAGACCGGGACAAAACACAGATACGCAGTATTTT.

Relative to its sample, this clone is medium-sized. A junction end diverges from the germline sequence, so it may reflect a read error. CDR3 in DNA: TGTGCCAGCAGTCTATGGACAGGGCCAAGCTATGGCTACACCTTC. Amino acids: CASSLWTGPSYGYTF. The chain couples TRBV28 to TRBJ1-2; 8 bases are shared with TRBD1. The germline gives CDR1 MDHEN, CDR2 SYDVKM. The CDR3 is 15 amino acids.

The table lists this clone with many counts. The junction and the germline gene differ at one end; a read error may be behind it. The same CDR3 can be traced to other DNA sequences in this sample. The genes are TRBV4-3 and TRBJ1-2; D gene ambiguous. The germline V gene has CDR1 LGHNA and CDR2 YSLEER. CDR3 length: 15 amino acids. The chain's CDR3 is CASSQVPPSNYGYTF. As DNA, the CDR3 is TGCGCCAGCAGCCAAGTCCCACCCTCTAATTATGGCTACACCTTC.

Many counts were recorded for this clone. At one end the junction does not follow the germline gene, possibly because of a read error. The V and J genes are TRBV12-3 or TRBV12-4 and TRBJ2-7; 10 nucleotides agree with TRBD1. This CDR3 is 15 amino acids long. CDR3 residues: CASSSSGTGVYGQYF. Here the CDR3 DNA reads TGTGCCAGCAGTTCCTCCGGGACAGGGGTTTACGGGCAGTACTTC.

This sequence joins TRBV10-3 and TRBJ2-3; D possibly corresponds to TRBD2 (6 bases). Germline-derived CDR1 and CDR2 are ENHRY and SYGVKD. This CDR3 is 17 amino acids long. Trimming stripped 11 bases from V and 2 bases from J, with 26 bases between. Here the CDR3 reads CALREGVAVPITDTQYF. DNA for the CDR3: TGTGCCCTCCGGGAAGGGGTAGCGGTACCAATCACAGATACGCAGTATTTT.

Within the sample, this clone is medium-sized. This sequence joins TRBV28 and TRBJ2-7, with 7 bases that match TRBD2. Germline V lookup: CDR1 MDHEN, CDR2 SYDVKM. The CDR3 runs to 14 residues. V shed 7 bases and J 6 bases; nucleotides not matched to a gene: 12. The CDR3 nucleotides read TGTGCCAGCACTGGCGGGAGAGGATGGGGCGAGCAGTACTTC. The encoded protein is CASTGGRGWGEQYF.

This clone has a handful of counts. At one end the junction does not follow the germline gene, possibly because of a read error. J is TRBJ2-6 and V is TRBV27; tentatively, D is TRBD1 (6 bases). The CDR3 covers 16 residues. Germline V CDR1 and CDR2: MNHEY, SMNVEV (reference sequence). CDR3 amino acids: CASTNIGGAGSNVLTF. The CDR3 nucleotides read TGTGCCAGCACCAATATTGGGGGCGCTGGGTCCAACGTCCTGACCTTC.

This clone was detected many times. The genes are TRBV5-4 and TRBJ2-1; D might be TRBD1 (6 bases). Trimming left V 4 bases short and J 0 bases short, with 11 bases between. The CDR3 runs to 15 residues. Germline V gene data show CDR1 as SGHNT and CDR2 as YYREEE (reference sequence). In nucleotides, the CDR3 is TGTGCCAGCAGCGGACAGCGGAGCTCCTACAATGAGCAGTTCTTC. It encodes CASSGQRSSYNEQFF.

This clone is medium-sized by share. The V call is TRBV6-1, the J call TRBJ2-7, with a possible D match to TRBD1 (6 bases). Germline V gene lookup returns CDR1 MNHNS and CDR2 SASEGT. This CDR3 has 14 amino acids. Trimming took off 7 bases at V and 3 bases at J, with 16 bases between the two ends. The chain's CDR3 is CASIQSPDSYEQYF. For the CDR3, the DNA is TGTGCCAGCATCCAATCGCCGGACAGCTACGAGCAGTACTTC.

This clone was counted ten times or more. The gene calls are TRBV5-1 and TRBJ1-2; D is unclear. CDR3 length: 16 amino acids. Trimming left V 0 bases short and J 0 bases short, with 12 bases between. Germline CDR1 reads SGHRS; CDR2 reads YFSETQ. CDR3 nucleotide sequence: TGCGCCAGCAGCTTGGGTGCGGTGGCTACTAACTATGGCTACACCTTC. Amino acids: CASSLGAVATNYGYTF.

Many counts were recorded for this clone. This chain uses TRBV6-5 with TRBJ2-5; tentative D call: TRBD2 (6 bases). Deletions cut 2 bases from V and 1 base from J, with 11 bases between. CDR3 length: 15 amino acids. Per the germline V gene, CDR1 is MNHEY and CDR2 is SVGAGI. CDR3 protein: CASSYAPTSQETQYF. CDR3 sequence (DNA): TGTGCCAGCAGTTACGCCCCGACTAGCCAAGAGACCCAGTACTTC.

This clone was picked up many times. Possible read error: a much larger clone is one base away. Distinct nucleotide sequences in the sample also encode this CDR3. This chain uses TRBV19 with TRBJ1-3; D gene uncertain. V was shortened by 9 bases and J by 0 bases, with 15 bases between the two germline ends. This CDR3 has 15 residues. Germline CDR1 is LNHDA and CDR2 is SQIVND (reference sequence). CDR3 sequence reads: CASTIPRASGNTIYF. The CDR3 bases are TGTGCCAGCACTATCCCGCGCGCCTCTGGAAACACCATATATTTT.

The rearrangement joins TRBV9 to TRBJ2-7, with 14 bases matching TRBD2. The CDR3 totals 17 residues. Germline CDR1 SGDLS, CDR2 YYNGEE. The junction had 4 bases not matched to a gene; V was cut back by 0 bases and J by 2 bases. The chain's CDR3 is CASSVGRLAGGTYEQYF. CDR3 bases: TGTGCCAGCAGCGTAGGGCGACTAGCGGGGGGGACCTACGAGCAGTACTTC.

This clone has just a few counts. The genes are TRBV6-1 and TRBJ2-3, with D uncertain. This CDR3 has 15 residues. V lost 6 bases and J 3 bases, leaving 16 bases between the germline ends. Germline CDR1 MNHNS, CDR2 SASEGT. The CDR3 loop is CASSPWAVITDTQYF. In DNA, the CDR3 is TGTGCCAGCAGCCCATGGGCAGTAATTACAGATACGCAGTATTTT.

This chain uses TRBV11-2 with TRBJ2-7, with D perhaps TRBD1 or TRBD2 (5 bases each). In germline, CDR1 is SGHAT, CDR2 FQNNGV. V dropped 5 bases and J dropped 2 bases, with 16 bases sitting between them. The CDR3 length is 15 residues. CDR3 protein: CASSPKGSGPYEQYF. CDR3 sequence (DNA): TGTGCCAGCAGCCCGAAGGGGAGCGGTCCCTACGAGCAGTACTTC. The full variable domain, its missing parts supplied by reference TRBV11-2 and TRBJ2-7, is EAGVAQSPRYKIIEKRQSVAFWCNPISGHATLYWYQQILGQGPKLLIQFQNNGVVDDSQLPKDRFSAERLKGVDSTLKIQPAKLEDSAVYLCASSPKGSGPYEQYFGPGTRLTVT.

There are many counts of this clone. Other DNA sequences of this sample code for an identical CDR3. The J gene is TRBJ1-4, the V gene TRBV10-1; D unclear. The CDR3 totals 13 residues. The germline V gene has CDR1 WNHNN and CDR2 SYGVQD (reference sequence). V lost 9 bases to trimming and J lost 5 bases, with 13 bases between them. CDR3 loop: CASSIAGNEKLFF. CDR3 DNA: TGCGCCAGTTCAATCGCGGGAAATGAAAAACTGTTTTTT.

The V and J genes are TRBV5-1 and TRBJ1-2; unclear D gene. The CDR3 runs 12 residues. Per germline, CDR1 SGHRS and CDR2 YFSETQ. Trimming left V 5 bases short and J 8 bases short, with 13 bases between. The CDR3 loop is CASRSWTDGYTF. The CDR3, as DNA: TGCGCCAGCAGGTCCTGGACGGACGGCTACACCTTC.

This clone was recorded at least ten times. The chain employs TRBV7-8 and TRBJ1-2, with D possibly being TRBD1 (6 bases). The germline V gene encodes CDR1 SGHVS and CDR2 FQNEAQ. V was trimmed by 1 base and J by 4 bases, leaving 13 bases between them. The length of the CDR3 is 15 residues. Here the CDR3 reads CASSLGFDRTYGYTF. The DNA of the CDR3 is TGTGCCAGCAGCTTAGGATTCGACAGGACCTATGGCTACACCTTC.

This clone was picked up many times. The gene calls are TRBV5-1 and TRBJ2-7, with D perhaps given as TRBD1 or TRBD2 (5 bases each). V lost 4 bases to trimming and J lost 3 bases, with 17 bases between them. The CDR3 loop spans 15 amino acids. From germline, CDR1 is SGHRS and CDR2 YFSETQ. The CDR3 reads CASSLTGTAVYEQYF. CDR3 nucleotide sequence: TGCGCCAGCAGCCTTACCGGGACCGCAGTCTACGAGCAGTACTTC.

This clone showed up many times. The chain uses TRBV13 and TRBJ1-1; D unclear. The germline CDR1 and CDR2 sequences are PRHDT and FYEKMQ (reference sequence). Trimming left V 0 bases short and J 6 bases short, with 11 bases between. There are 14 residues in the CDR3. CDR3 loop: CASSLGPGQPEAFF. The CDR3 DNA follows: TGTGCCAGCAGCTTAGGGCCAGGTCAACCTGAAGCTTTCTTT.

Here the CDR3 DNA reads TGCAGTGCTAGAGAGGCAGGGCCAGATACGCAGTATTTT. This codes for CSAREAGPDTQYF. This rearrangement joins TRBV20-1 to TRBJ2-3; maybe TRBD1 (5 bases). The CDR3 runs to 13 residues. V was pared by 0 bases and J by 4 bases, with 8 bases between. CDR1 is DFQATT, CDR2 SNEGSKA, per germline (reference sequence).